The 11 T cell receptor beta chains below were found in one sample sequenced in a study of Graves' ophthalmopathy and Graves' hyperthyroidism. For repertoire sequencing, the TCR beta CDR3 regions were amplified from RNA transcripts. In the first round, RT-PCR was carried out with HTBI primers, and a multiplex PCR formed the second round. TCRdb redid the calling of the multiplex PCR reads with MiXCR, one entry per CDR3 protein. The table includes a few hundred thousand distinct CDR3 sequences, about a sixth detected once. Source material: peripheral blood. The receptors derive from a woman between 18 and 29 years old with Graves' ophthalmopathy.

There are many counts of this clonotype. CDR3 in DNA: TGTGCCAGCAGTTTATTCGGAGCACCTGGAAACACCATATATTTT. Translating gives CASSLFGAPGNTIYF. The chain joins TRBV27 to TRBJ1-3; D is undetermined. Trimming removed 1 base from V and 2 bases from J, with 9 bases in between. Germline CDR1 is MNHEY and CDR2 is SMNVEV (reference sequence). This CDR3 comprises 15 residues.

This clonotype came up once. The chain uses TRBV13 and TRBJ2-4, with unresolved D. Germline V gives CDR1 PRHDT, CDR2 FYEKMQ (reference sequence). The length of the CDR3 is 14 residues. The V and J ends lost 3 bases and 4 bases respectively, with 10 bases between them. CDR3 region: CASSFDGQKNIQYF. For the CDR3, the DNA is TGTGCCAGCAGCTTCGACGGCCAAAAAAACATTCAGTACTTC.

This clonotype was picked up many times. This rearrangement joins TRBV14 to TRBJ1-2; D is possibly TRBD1 (5 bases). Trimming cost V 4 bases and J 4 bases, with 22 bases left between them. Germline CDR1 reads SGHDN; CDR2 reads FVKESK. The CDR3 is 17 amino acids. CDR3 bases: TGTGCCAGCAGCCCCTGGGGGAGTGCTTTGCCCCTCTATGGCTACACCTTC. Its protein product is CASSPWGSALPLYGYTF.

This clonotype was recorded many times. V and J are TRBV6-2 or TRBV6-3 and TRBJ2-7; 7 bases are a match to TRBD1. The CDR3 is made up of 16 amino acids. Per germline, CDR1 MNHEY and CDR2 SVGEGT. The J segment lost 6 bases and the V segment lost 2 bases, leaving 13 bases of the junction unmatched. This chain's CDR3 is CASSYGTASLGGEQYF. CDR3 sequence (DNA): TGTGCCAGCAGTTACGGGACAGCCTCCCTTGGGGGCGAGCAGTACTTC.

Of note for this clonotype: A read error may account for a junction end that differs from germline. The rearrangement joins TRBV7-8 to TRBJ2-5; D is unclear. Germline CDR1 SGHVS, CDR2 FQNEAQ. The CDR3 extends over 14 amino acids. CDR3 residues: CASTPGWSQEAQYF. The CDR3 nucleotides read TGTGCCAGCACCCCCGGGTGGTCCCAAGAGGCCCAGTACTTC.

Many counts were recorded for this clonotype. The chain carries TRBV2 and TRBJ2-5; D possibly corresponds to TRBD1 (5 bases). CDR3 length: 14 amino acids. Germline CDR1 and CDR2: SNHLY and FYNNEI. Between the trimmed V and J ends, which lost 8 bases and 2 bases, there was a span of 15 bases. CDR3 residues: CASGMQGGQETQYF. CDR3 nucleotides: TGTGCCAGCGGAATGCAGGGTGGACAAGAGACCCAGTACTTC.

The chain joins TRBV7-9 to TRBJ1-1; no clear D gene. CDR1 and CDR2 from the germline V gene are SEHNR and FQNEAQ (reference sequence). Trimming stripped 5 bases from V and 2 bases from J, with 12 bases between. This CDR3 region has 14 residues. The CDR3 nucleotides read TGTGCCAGCAGCCGAAAAATTACCAACACTGAAGCTTTCTTT. As protein: CASSRKITNTEAFF.

A few counts support this clonotype. The chain has TRBV5-1 and TRBJ2-4; 7 bases are a match to TRBD1. The CDR3 has 16 residues. Germline V gene sequence: CDR1 SGHRS, CDR2 YFSETQ. The junction had 4 bases not matched to a gene; V was cut back by 0 bases and J by 1 base. The CDR3 protein is CASSLGRGPAKNIQYF. As DNA, the CDR3 is TGCGCCAGCAGCTTGGGAAGGGGGCCGGCCAAAAACATTCAGTACTTC. Together with reference TRBV5-1 and TRBJ2-4, the CDR3 gives the full variable domain: KAGVTQTPRYLIKTRGQQVTLSCSPISGHRSVSWYQQTPGQGLQFLFEYFSETQRNKGNFPGRFSGRQFSNSRSEMNVSTLELGDSALYLCASSLGRGPAKNIQYFGAGTRLSVL.

This clonotype was counted many times. The V and J genes are TRBV10-1 and TRBJ1-2; a weak D match, TRBD1 (5 bases). Germline values: CDR1 WNHNN, CDR2 SYGVQD (reference sequence). V was shortened by 3 bases and J by 4 bases, with 6 bases between the two germline ends. The CDR3 loop spans 12 amino acids. The CDR3 is CASSDGAYGYTF. The CDR3 DNA sequence: TGCGCCAGCAGTGATGGGGCCTATGGCTACACCTTC.

The chain is built from TRBV6-1 and TRBJ1-1; D gene uncertain. Deletions cut 1 base from V and 1 base from J, with 7 bases between. Germline CDR1 and CDR2: MNHNS and SASEGT. This CDR3 contains 14 residues. The CDR3 here is CASSEVFRNTEAFF. The CDR3, as DNA: TGTGCCAGCAGTGAAGTATTTCGGAACACTGAAGCTTTCTTT.

This clonotype has ten or more counts. J is TRBJ2-5 and V is TRBV6-2 or TRBV6-3; D may correspond to TRBD1 or TRBD2 (5 bases each). The length of the CDR3 is 15 residues. The V gene lost 0 bases and the J gene lost 9 bases, with 17 bases spanning the gap. The V gene's germline CDR1 is MNHEY and CDR2 SVGEGT. CDR3 sequence reads: CASSYSGRDLEAQYF. CDR3 bases: TGTGCCAGCAGTTACTCGGGCAGGGACCTAGAAGCCCAGTACTTC.